These 24 T cell receptor beta chains originate from one sample sequenced in a study of cytomegalovirus exposure and HLA in healthy donors. The PCR contained 60 Vbeta and 13 Jbeta primers. Some clones are missing from TCRdb's copy, which holds only in-frame ones; the method was immunoSEQ multiplex PCR. The profile shows some 190,000 clones, approximately 80% of them singletons. The sample comprised PBMCs. These receptor sequences come from a girl aged 10 to 17 in good health and CMV-seropositive.

The CDR3 DNA reads as TGTGCCAGCAGTTTGAGGGAAGCGCGGGAGACCCAGTACTTC. This encodes CASSLREARETQYF. The rearrangement joins TRBV27 to TRBJ2-5, with D possibly matching TRBD2 (5 bases). CDR1 MNHEY and CDR2 SMNVEV come from the germline V gene (reference sequence). Between the trimmed V and J ends, which lost 3 bases and 5 bases, there was a span of 13 bases. CDR3 length: 14 residues.

This clone has just one count. This chain uses TRBV27 with TRBJ2-1; TRBD2 matches at 9 bases. Germline CDR1 MNHEY, CDR2 SMNVEV (reference sequence). This CDR3 has 17 amino acids. The trim removed 4 bases at V and 5 bases at J, leaving 12 bases unmatched. CDR3 in DNA: TGTGCCAGCAGTTGGGGTCTTAGCGGGAGTAAGGACAATGAGCAGTTCTTC. It is translated as CASSWGLSGSKDNEQFF.

The V gene is TRBV6-1, the J gene TRBJ1-5; D gene uncertain. Trimming pared 7 bases from V and 0 bases from J, leaving 13 bases between. CDR3 length: 15 amino acids. CDR1 and CDR2 from the germline V gene are MNHNS and SASEGT. CDR3 protein: CASNKRAYSNQPQHF. The CDR3 nucleotides are TGTGCCAGCAATAAGCGGGCCTATAGCAATCAGCCCCAGCATTTT.

This clone was picked up one time. CDR3 sequence (DNA): TGTGCCAGCAGCCTTCGAGGGCTCACTGAAGCTTTCTTT. Translated, it gives CASSLRGLTEAFF. This chain uses TRBV7-8 with TRBJ1-1; D unresolved. Trimming took off 5 bases at V and 4 bases at J, with 11 bases between the two ends. The CDR3 is 13 residues long. Looked up from germline, CDR1 is SGHVS and CDR2 is FQNEAQ. The full variable domain, rest sourced from reference TRBV7-8 and TRBJ1-1, is GAGVSQSPRYKVAKRGQDVALRCDPISGHVSLFWYQQALGQGPEFLTYFQNEAQLDKSGLPSDRFFAERPEGSVSTLKIQRTQQEDSAVYLCASSLRGLTEAFFGQGTRLTVV.

The chain has TRBV6-1 and TRBJ1-2; possibly TRBD1 for D (6 bases). The CDR3 totals 14 residues. V lost 3 bases to trimming and J lost 3 bases, with 11 bases between them. In germline, CDR1 is MNHNS, CDR2 SASEGT. The CDR3 region has the DNA TGTGCCAGCAGTGACCCACAGGGAGACTATGGCTACACCTTC. It translates to CASSDPQGDYGYTF.

The rearrangement uses TRBV30 and TRBJ1-1, with TRBD1 identical over 7 bases. The CDR3 has 13 residues. J was trimmed by 3 bases and V by 5 bases; bases with no gene match: 6. Germline-derived CDR1 and CDR2 are GTSNPN and SVGIG (reference sequence). CDR3 DNA: TGTGCCTGGGGACAGGTGGCGGACACTGAAGCTTTCTTT. It specifies CAWGQVADTEAFF.

The V call is TRBV4-1, the J call TRBJ2-7, with D possibly TRBD2 on 6 matching bases. The germline V gene has CDR1 MGHRA and CDR2 YSYEKL. The CDR3 runs 16 residues. The V and J ends lost 3 bases and 0 bases respectively, with 15 bases between them. CDR3 region: CASSQLPGLSSYEQYF. For the CDR3, the DNA is TGCGCCAGCAGCCAGTTGCCGGGACTGAGCTCCTACGAGCAGTACTTC.

This clone was seen only a few times. The chain carries TRBV7-9 and TRBJ2-1; no firm D call. CDR3 length: 14 amino acids. With 8 bases removed from V and 9 bases from J, the gap between germline ends came to 20 bases. Germline CDR1 reads SEHNR; CDR2 reads FQNEAQ (reference sequence). The CDR3 sequence: CASRKLSETGEQFF. The CDR3 DNA reads TGTGCCAGCCGAAAGCTCTCCGAAACGGGTGAGCAGTTCTTC.

The chain carries TRBV11-2 and TRBJ2-3, with 14 bases fitting TRBD2. This CDR3 has 16 amino acids. J lost 5 bases, V lost 2 bases, and 3 bases had no gene match. Germline loops: CDR1 SGHAT, CDR2 FQNNGV. The CDR3 loop reads CASSLWGTSGRDTQYF. CDR3 nucleotide sequence: TGTGCCAGCAGCTTATGGGGGACTAGCGGGAGAGATACGCAGTATTTT.

V usage is TRBV2 and J usage is TRBJ2-2; D unresolved. The V end lost 5 bases, the J end lost 3 bases, and 10 bases lay between the germline ends. The CDR3 extends over 14 amino acids. CDR1 SNHLY and CDR2 FYNNEI come from the germline V gene. CDR3 in amino acids: CASSRFQYTGELFF. The CDR3 bases are TGTGCCAGCAGTCGCTTCCAGTACACCGGGGAGCTGTTTTTT. The entire variable domain, with the rest obtained from reference TRBV2 and TRBJ2-2, is as follows: EPEVTQTPSHQVTQMGQEVILRCVPISNHLYFYWYRQILGQKVEFLVSFYNNEISEKSEIFDDQFSVERPDGSNFTLKIRSTKLEDSAMYFCASSRFQYTGELFFGEGSRLTVL.

The chain is built from TRBV10-3 and TRBJ2-1; 8 nucleotides line up with TRBD1. Losses at the gene ends were 7 bases for V and 4 bases for J; bases not matched to a gene: 3. The CDR3 covers 13 residues. Germline V gene lookup returns CDR1 ENHRY and CDR2 SYGVKD. The CDR3, as DNA: TGTGCCATCAAACAGGGGGGATACAATGAGCAGTTCTTC. It translates to CAIKQGGYNEQFF.

Within the sample, this clone is medium-sized. V is TRBV25-1 and J is TRBJ2-1; TRBD1 matches at 10 bases. The CDR3 totals 16 residues. CDR1 is MGHDK, CDR2 SYGVNS, per germline. Trimming at V came to 4 bases and at J to 7 bases, leaving 10 bases not matched to a gene. CDR3 region: CASSAPRDRGGNEQFF. CDR3 nucleotides: TGTGCCAGCAGTGCCCCCCGGGACAGGGGAGGGAATGAGCAGTTCTTC.

This clone has more than one count but fewer than ten. This chain connects TRBV9 to TRBJ2-7, with a possible D match to TRBD2 (6 bases). Germline loops: CDR1 SGDLS, CDR2 YYNGEE. Trimming left V 3 bases short and J 4 bases short, with 11 bases between. This CDR3 comprises 13 residues. The chain's CDR3 is CASSAGLYYEQYF. CDR3 nucleotides: TGTGCCAGCAGCGCGGGACTTTATTACGAGCAGTACTTC.

The chain recombines TRBV5-4 with TRBJ1-6, with 8 positions matching TRBD1. Germline trimming cut 3 bases from V and 5 bases from J; bases unmatched to any gene: 1. Germline V gene sequence: CDR1 SGHNT, CDR2 YYREEE (reference sequence). The CDR3 covers 14 residues. CDR3 protein: CASSWGQDNSPLHF. The CDR3 nucleotides read TGTGCCAGCAGCTGGGGACAGGATAATTCACCCCTCCACTTT.

The V and J genes are TRBV4-1 and TRBJ2-1; maybe TRBD2 (5 bases). The germline CDR1 and CDR2 sequences are MGHRA and YSYEKL. CDR3 length equals 16 residues. The V gene lost 2 bases and the J gene lost 8 bases, with 19 bases spanning the gap. The CDR3 region is CASSQSGSGTGDEQFF. The CDR3 region has the DNA TGCGCCAGCAGCCAATCGGGGTCGGGAACGGGCGATGAGCAGTTCTTC.

J is TRBJ1-6 and V is TRBV2; the match to TRBD1 covers 10 bases. The CDR3 contains 15 residues. The germline V gene encodes CDR1 SNHLY and CDR2 FYNNEI. J gave up 7 bases and V 5 bases, and 5 bases lay outside the gene matches. The DNA of the CDR3 is TGTGCCAGCAGTTACGAGACAGGGGGCAATTCACCCCTCCACTTT. As protein: CASSYETGGNSPLHF.

This clone was recorded a few times. V is TRBV11-2 and J is TRBJ2-3, with 9 bases identical to TRBD1. Germline values: CDR1 SGHAT, CDR2 FQNNGV. The length of the CDR3 is 16 residues. V dropped 5 bases and J dropped 5; count of bases not matched to a gene: 11. CDR3 amino acids: CASSPIQGAARDTQYF. The CDR3 DNA follows: TGTGCCAGCAGCCCGATACAGGGGGCGGCCAGAGATACGCAGTATTTT.

V and J are TRBV19 and TRBJ2-3; 7 nucleotides match TRBD1. There are 14 residues in the CDR3. V lost 6 bases, J lost 3 bases, and 6 bases stayed unmatched. Germline V CDR1 and CDR2: LNHDA, SQIVND (reference sequence). The CDR3 spells CASSPTGYTDTQYF. In nucleotides, the CDR3 is TGTGCCAGTAGCCCGACAGGGTATACAGATACGCAGTATTTT.

About this clone: This CDR3 is also generated by other DNA sequences in the sample. The V and J genes are TRBV5-1 and TRBJ2-3; 8 bases agree with TRBD2. CDR3 length equals 17 residues. Germline CDR1 reads SGHRS; CDR2 reads YFSETQ. Trimming cost V 0 bases and J 0 bases; bases outside gene matches: 6. The CDR3 region has the DNA TGCGCCAGCAGCTTGGGTCCAGCGGGAGTGAGCACAGATACGCAGTATTTT. Amino acids: CASSLGPAGVSTDTQYF.

This clone was picked up a small number of times. CDR3 DNA: TGTGCCAGCAGCTTAGCGCTAGCAGGGAACACTGAAGCTTTCTTT. This gives the protein CASSLALAGNTEAFF. The chain couples TRBV7-8 to TRBJ1-1; no clear D gene. V was trimmed by 0 bases and J by 1 base, leaving 9 bases between them. There are 15 residues in the CDR3. CDR1 and CDR2 (germline): SGHVS, FQNEAQ.

Of note for this clone: This CDR3 is also generated by other DNA sequences in the sample. J is TRBJ1-1 and V is TRBV7-9, with 7 bases lining up with TRBD1. Germline-derived CDR1 and CDR2 are SEHNR and FQNEAQ (reference sequence). Trimming removed 4 bases from V and 1 base from J; junction bases left unmatched: 9. The CDR3 contains 16 residues. The CDR3 region is CASSSLRTGENTEAFF. The CDR3 region has the DNA TGTGCCAGCAGCTCCTTAAGGACAGGTGAGAACACTGAAGCTTTCTTT.

This chain uses TRBV23-1 with TRBJ2-7; TRBD2 aligns across 12 bases. TRBV23-1 is known as an ORF, though its function is uncertain. V was pared by 1 base and J by 3 bases, with 7 bases of the junction left unmatched. The CDR3 consists of 17 residues. CDR3 protein: CASSQYPPTSGSYEQYF. The DNA for the CDR3 is TGCGCCAGCAGTCAATATCCCCCGACTAGCGGGAGCTACGAGCAGTACTTC.

The CDR3 protein is CASSQDLSRTGLYEQYF. For the CDR3, the DNA is TGCGCCAGCAGCCAAGATCTTTCTAGGACAGGTTTGTACGAGCAGTACTTC. This chain connects TRBV4-1 to TRBJ2-7; 7 bases are a match to TRBD1. The junction had 12 bases not matched to a gene; V was cut back by 0 bases and J by 4 bases. CDR3 length: 17 residues. Germline V gene sequence: CDR1 MGHRA, CDR2 YSYEKL.

This chain links TRBV7-2 with TRBJ2-5, with TRBD2 identical over 14 bases. Losses at the gene ends were 3 bases for V and 4 bases for J; bases not matched to a gene: 7. The germline V gene encodes CDR1 SGHTA and CDR2 FQGNSA. The CDR3 spans 17 residues. Here the CDR3 reads CASSFSRLAGGRETQYF. The CDR3 DNA reads TGTGCCAGCAGCTTCTCCCGACTAGCGGGAGGGAGAGAGACCCAGTACTTC.